This T cell receptor (beta chain) emerged from a study of blood T cell repertoires in COVID-19. Turning to the study itself: Samples taken during acute and convalescent COVID-19 were collected in the United States, Italy and Spain. The analysed material was cDNA or gDNA that came from T cells, B-cell-depleted T cells, or PBMCs.

In the original processing: Reference gene primer amplification gave estimated nucleated cell counts. Some clones are missing from TCRdb's copy, which holds only in-frame ones; the method was immunoSEQ multiplex PCR. D and trimming come from the DNA, and the V and J calls and clone size come from that table. The table lists 180,000 or so clones, 85% of them singletons, with roughly 8% in the top ten. V was trimmed by 2 bases and J by 7 bases, leaving 15 bases between them. The germline V gene has CDR1 MNHEY and CDR2 SMNVEV (reference sequence). CDR3 size: 16 residues. This chain links TRBV27 with TRBJ1-6; no clear D gene. Sequencing input: peripheral blood. This clonotype was sampled from a woman aged 60-75 years with acute or convalescent COVID-19. The CDR3 DNA follows: TGTGCCAGCAGTTTAACGTTGGGGAGGCGGAATTCACCCCTCCACTTT. It encodes CASSLTLGRRNSPLHF.